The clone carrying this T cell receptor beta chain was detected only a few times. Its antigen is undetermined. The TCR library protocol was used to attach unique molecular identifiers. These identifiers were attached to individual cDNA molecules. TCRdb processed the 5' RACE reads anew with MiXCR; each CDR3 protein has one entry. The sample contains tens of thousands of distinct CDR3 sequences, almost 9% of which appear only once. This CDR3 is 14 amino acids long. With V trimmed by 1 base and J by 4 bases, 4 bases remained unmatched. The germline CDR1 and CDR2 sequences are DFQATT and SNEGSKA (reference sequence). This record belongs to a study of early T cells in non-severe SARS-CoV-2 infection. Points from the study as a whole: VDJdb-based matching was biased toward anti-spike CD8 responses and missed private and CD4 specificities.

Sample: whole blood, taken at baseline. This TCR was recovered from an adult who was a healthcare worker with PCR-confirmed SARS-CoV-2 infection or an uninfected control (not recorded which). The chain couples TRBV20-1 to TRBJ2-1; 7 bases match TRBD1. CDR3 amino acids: CSARAGTVYNEQFF. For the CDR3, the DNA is TGCAGTGCTAGAGCGGGGACAGTTTACAATGAGCAGTTCTTC.